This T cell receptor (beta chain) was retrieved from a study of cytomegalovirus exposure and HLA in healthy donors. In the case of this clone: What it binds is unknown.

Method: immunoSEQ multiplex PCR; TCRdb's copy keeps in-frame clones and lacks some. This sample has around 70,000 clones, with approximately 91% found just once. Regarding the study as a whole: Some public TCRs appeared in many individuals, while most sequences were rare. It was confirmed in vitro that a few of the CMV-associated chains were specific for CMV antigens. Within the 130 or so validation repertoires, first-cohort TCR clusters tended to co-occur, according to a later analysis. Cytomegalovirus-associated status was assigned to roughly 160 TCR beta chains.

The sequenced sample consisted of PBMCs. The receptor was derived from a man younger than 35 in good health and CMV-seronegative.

The CDR3 DNA reads as TGTGCCAGCAGGAGGGGGTTCTCTGGGGCCAACGTCCTGACTTTC. Translating gives CASRRGFSGANVLTF. The V and J genes are TRBV28 and TRBJ2-6; D is perhaps TRBD1 (6 bases). The CDR3 length is 15 residues. Deletions cut 6 bases from V and 0 bases from J, with 9 bases between. Germline V gene data show CDR1 as MDHEN and CDR2 as SYDVKM.